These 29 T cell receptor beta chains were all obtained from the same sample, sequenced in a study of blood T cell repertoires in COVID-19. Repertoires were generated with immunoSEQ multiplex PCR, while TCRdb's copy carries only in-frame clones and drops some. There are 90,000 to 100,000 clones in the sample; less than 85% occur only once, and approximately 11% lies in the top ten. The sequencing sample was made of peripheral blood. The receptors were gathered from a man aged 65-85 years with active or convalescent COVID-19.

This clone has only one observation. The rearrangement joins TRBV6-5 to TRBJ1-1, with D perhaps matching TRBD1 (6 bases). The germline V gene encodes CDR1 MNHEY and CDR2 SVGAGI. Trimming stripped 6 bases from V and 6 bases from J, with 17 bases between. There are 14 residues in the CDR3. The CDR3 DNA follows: TGTGCCAGCAGACCCAACCGGGACAAGGCTGAAGCTTTCTTT. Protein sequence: CASRPNRDKAEAFF.

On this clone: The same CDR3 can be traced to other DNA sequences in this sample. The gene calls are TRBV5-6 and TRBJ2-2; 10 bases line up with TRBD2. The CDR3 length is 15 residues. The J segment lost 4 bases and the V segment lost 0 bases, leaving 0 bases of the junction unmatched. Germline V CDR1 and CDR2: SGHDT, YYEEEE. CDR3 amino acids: CASSLGLAGTGELFF. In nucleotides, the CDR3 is TGTGCCAGCAGCTTGGGACTAGCGGGCACCGGGGAGCTGTTTTTT.

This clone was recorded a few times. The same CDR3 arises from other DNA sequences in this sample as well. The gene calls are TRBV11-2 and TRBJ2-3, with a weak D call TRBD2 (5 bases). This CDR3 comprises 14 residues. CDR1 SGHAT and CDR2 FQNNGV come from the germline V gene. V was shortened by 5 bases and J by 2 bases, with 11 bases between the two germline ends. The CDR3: CASSLGRDTDTQYF. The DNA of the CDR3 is TGTGCCAGCAGCCTTGGGAGAGACACAGATACGCAGTATTTT.

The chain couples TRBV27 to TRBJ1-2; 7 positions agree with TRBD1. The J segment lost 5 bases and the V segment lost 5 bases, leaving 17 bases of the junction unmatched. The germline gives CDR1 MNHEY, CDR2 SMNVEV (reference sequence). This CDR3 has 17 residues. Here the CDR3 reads CASSPRTGPLLTYGYTF. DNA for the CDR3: TGTGCCAGCAGTCCTCGGACAGGTCCCCTTCTTACTTATGGCTACACCTTC.

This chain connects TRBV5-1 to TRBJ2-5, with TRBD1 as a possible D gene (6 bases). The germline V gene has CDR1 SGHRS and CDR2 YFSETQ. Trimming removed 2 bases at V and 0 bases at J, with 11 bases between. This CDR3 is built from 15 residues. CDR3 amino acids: CASSFLGTYQETQYF. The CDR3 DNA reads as TGCGCCAGCAGCTTTCTCGGGACATACCAAGAGACCCAGTACTTC.

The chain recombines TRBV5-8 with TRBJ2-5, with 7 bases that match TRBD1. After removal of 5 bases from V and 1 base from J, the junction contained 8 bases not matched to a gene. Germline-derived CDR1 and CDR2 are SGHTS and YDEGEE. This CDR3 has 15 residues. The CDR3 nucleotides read TGTGCCAGCAGTAAAGGACAGGAGGCCCAAGAGACCCAGTACTTC. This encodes CASSKGQEAQETQYF.

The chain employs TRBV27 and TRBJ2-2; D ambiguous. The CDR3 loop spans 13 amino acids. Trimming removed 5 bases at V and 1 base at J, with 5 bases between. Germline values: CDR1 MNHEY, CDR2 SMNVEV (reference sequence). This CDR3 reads CASSGGNTGELFF. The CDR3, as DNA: TGTGCCAGCAGTGGCGGGAACACCGGGGAGCTGTTTTTT.

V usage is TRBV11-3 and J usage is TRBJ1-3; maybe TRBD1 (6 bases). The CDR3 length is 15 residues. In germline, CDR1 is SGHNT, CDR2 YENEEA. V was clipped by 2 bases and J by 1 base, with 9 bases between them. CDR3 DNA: TGTGCCAGCAGCTTAACCACAGGGTCTGGAAACACCATATATTTT. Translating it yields CASSLTTGSGNTIYF. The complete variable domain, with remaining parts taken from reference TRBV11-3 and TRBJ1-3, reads EAGVVQSPRYKIIEKKQPVAFWCNPISGHNTLYWYLQNLGQGPELLIRYENEEAVDDSQLPKDRFSAERLKGVDSTLKIQPAELGDSAVYLCASSLTTGSGNTIYFGEGSWLTVV.

CDR3 DNA sequence: TGTGCCACCAGCAGAGATAGTTACGAGCAGTACTTC. This encodes CATSRDSYEQYF. The chain joins TRBV15 to TRBJ2-7, with D hard to call. Germline V CDR1 and CDR2: LNHNV, YYDKDF (reference sequence). This CDR3 comprises 12 residues. Trimming stripped 0 bases from V and 4 bases from J, with 4 bases between.

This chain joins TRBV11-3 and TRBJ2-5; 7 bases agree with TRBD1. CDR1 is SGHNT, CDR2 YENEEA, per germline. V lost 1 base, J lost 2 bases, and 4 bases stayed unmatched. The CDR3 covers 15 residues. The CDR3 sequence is CASSLGGTVQETQYF. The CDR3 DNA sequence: TGTGCCAGCAGCTTAGGGGGGACAGTACAAGAGACCCAGTACTTC.

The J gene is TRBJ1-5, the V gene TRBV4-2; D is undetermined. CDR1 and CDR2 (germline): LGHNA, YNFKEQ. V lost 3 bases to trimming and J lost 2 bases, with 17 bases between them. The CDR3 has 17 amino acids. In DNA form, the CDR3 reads TGTGCCAGCAGCCATCGGGCAACCGGAGGCGGCAATCAGCCCCAGCATTTT. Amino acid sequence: CASSHRATGGGNQPQHF.

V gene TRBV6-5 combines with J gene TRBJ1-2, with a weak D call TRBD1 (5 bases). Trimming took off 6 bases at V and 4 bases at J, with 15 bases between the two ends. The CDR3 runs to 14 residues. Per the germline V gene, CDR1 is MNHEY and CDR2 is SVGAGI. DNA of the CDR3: TGTGCCAGCAGCCAACAGGCGGGGGGCTATGGCTACACCTTC. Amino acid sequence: CASSQQAGGYGYTF.

The CDR3 DNA is TGCGCCAGCAGCCACGAGGTTGGTGAGCAGTTCTTC. Translated, it gives CASSHEVGEQFF. The chain has TRBV4-1 and TRBJ2-1; D gene ambiguous. Germline V gene data show CDR1 as MGHRA and CDR2 as YSYEKL. The CDR3 contains 12 residues. V dropped 3 bases and J dropped 9 bases, with 9 bases sitting between them.

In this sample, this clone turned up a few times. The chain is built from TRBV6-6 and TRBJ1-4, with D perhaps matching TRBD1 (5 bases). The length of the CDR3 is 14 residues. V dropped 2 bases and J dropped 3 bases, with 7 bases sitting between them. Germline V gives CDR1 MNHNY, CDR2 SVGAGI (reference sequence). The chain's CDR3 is CASSYAGSNEKLFF. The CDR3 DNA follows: TGTGCCAGCAGTTACGCAGGGTCTAATGAAAAACTGTTTTTT.

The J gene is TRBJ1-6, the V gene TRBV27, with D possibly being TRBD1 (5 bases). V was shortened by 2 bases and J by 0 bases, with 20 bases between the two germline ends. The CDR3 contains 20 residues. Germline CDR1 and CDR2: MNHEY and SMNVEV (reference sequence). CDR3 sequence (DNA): TGTGCCAGCAGTTTAATACCCCCGCAGGGAACGCGCTCCTATAATTCACCCCTCCACTTT. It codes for CASSLIPPQGTRSYNSPLHF.

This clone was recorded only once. CDR3 sequence (DNA): TGTGCCAGCAGCCAAGCTAGGTTCTACGAGCAGTACTTC. Its translation: CASSQARFYEQYF. This chain connects TRBV3-1 (or the pseudogene TRBV3-2) to TRBJ2-7; D gene ambiguous. The ends were cut back, 1 base at V and 3 bases at J, with 7 bases in the middle. The CDR3 contains 13 residues. Looked up from germline, CDR1 is LGHDT and CDR2 is YNNKEL (reference sequence).

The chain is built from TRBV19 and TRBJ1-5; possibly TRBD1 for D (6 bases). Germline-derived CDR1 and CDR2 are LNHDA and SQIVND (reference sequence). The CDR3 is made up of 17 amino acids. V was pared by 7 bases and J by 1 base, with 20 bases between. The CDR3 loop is CASTDGLGGRSNQPQHF. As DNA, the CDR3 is TGTGCCAGTACGGACGGCTTGGGGGGGCGAAGCAATCAGCCCCAGCATTTT.

The CDR3 loop is CASSLLDRGEKLFF. For the CDR3, the DNA is TGTGCCAGCAGCCTCCTGGACAGGGGGGAAAAACTGTTTTTT. This chain connects TRBV3-1 (or the pseudogene TRBV3-2) to TRBJ1-4, with 10 bases lining up with TRBD1. Germline assignment: CDR1 LGHDT and CDR2 YNNKEL (reference sequence). There are 14 residues in the CDR3. V lost 4 bases and J lost 8; bases outside the gene matches: 4.

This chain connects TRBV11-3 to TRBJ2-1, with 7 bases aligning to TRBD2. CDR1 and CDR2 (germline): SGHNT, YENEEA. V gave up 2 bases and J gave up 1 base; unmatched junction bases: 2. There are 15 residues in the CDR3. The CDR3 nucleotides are TGTGCCAGCAGCTTACGACTAGCTTCCTACAATGAGCAGTTCTTC. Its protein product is CASSLRLASYNEQFF.

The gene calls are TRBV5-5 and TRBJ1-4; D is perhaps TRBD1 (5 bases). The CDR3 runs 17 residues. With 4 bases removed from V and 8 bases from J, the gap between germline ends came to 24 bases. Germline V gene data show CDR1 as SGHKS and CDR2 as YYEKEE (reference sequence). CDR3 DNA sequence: TGTGCCAGCAGCGGTACAGCGGCTGGGACGGGGGGAGAAAAACTGTTTTTT. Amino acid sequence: CASSGTAAGTGGEKLFF. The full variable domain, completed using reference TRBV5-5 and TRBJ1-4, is DAGVTQSPTHLIKTRGQQVTLRCSPISGHKSVSWYQQVLGQGPQFIFQYYEKEERGRGNFPDRFSARQFPNYSSELNVNALLLGDSALYLCASSGTAAGTGGEKLFFGSGTQLSVL.

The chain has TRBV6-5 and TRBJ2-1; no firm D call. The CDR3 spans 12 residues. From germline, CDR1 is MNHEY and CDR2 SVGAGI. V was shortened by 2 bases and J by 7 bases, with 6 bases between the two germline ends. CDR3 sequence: CASSYLRNEQFF. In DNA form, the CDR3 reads TGTGCCAGCAGTTACCTTAGAAATGAGCAGTTCTTC.

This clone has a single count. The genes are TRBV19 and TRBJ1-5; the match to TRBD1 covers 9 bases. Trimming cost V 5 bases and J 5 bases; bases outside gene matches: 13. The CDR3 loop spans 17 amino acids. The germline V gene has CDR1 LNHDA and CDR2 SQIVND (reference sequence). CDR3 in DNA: TGTGCCAGTAGTCTCTTTCACAGGGGGCGGTGGGATCAGCCCCAGCATTTT. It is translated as CASSLFHRGRWDQPQHF.

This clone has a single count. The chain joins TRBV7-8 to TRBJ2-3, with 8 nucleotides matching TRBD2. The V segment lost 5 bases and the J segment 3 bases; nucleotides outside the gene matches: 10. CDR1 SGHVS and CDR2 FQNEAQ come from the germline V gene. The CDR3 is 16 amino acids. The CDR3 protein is CASSSRAGAGTDTQYF. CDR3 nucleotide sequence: TGTGCCAGCAGCAGTCGAGCGGGGGCGGGGACAGATACGCAGTATTTT.

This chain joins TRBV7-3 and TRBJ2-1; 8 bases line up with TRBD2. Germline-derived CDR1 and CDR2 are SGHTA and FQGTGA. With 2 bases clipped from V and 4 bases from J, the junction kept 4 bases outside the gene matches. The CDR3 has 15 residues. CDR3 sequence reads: CASSLAGGHYNEQFF. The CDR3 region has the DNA TGTGCCAGCAGCTTAGCGGGGGGCCATTACAATGAGCAGTTCTTC.

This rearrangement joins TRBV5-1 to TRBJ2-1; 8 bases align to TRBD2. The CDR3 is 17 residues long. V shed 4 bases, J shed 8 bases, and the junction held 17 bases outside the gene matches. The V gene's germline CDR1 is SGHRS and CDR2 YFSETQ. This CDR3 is CASSDPGTGGPIDEQFF. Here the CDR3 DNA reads TGCGCCAGCAGCGATCCCGGGACGGGGGGGCCGATCGATGAGCAGTTCTTC.

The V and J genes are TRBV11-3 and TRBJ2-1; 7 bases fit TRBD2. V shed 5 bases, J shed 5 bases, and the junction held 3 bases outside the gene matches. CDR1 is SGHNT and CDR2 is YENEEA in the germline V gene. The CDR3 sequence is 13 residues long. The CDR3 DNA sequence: TGTGCCAGCAGCCTCGGACTAGACAATGAGCAGTTCTTC. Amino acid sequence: CASSLGLDNEQFF.

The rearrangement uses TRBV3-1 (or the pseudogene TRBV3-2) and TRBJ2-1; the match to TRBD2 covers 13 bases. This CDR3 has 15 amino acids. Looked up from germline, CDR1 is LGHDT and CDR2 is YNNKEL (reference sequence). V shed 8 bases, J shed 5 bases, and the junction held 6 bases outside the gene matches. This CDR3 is CASGLAGERNNEQFF. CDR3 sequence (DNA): TGTGCCAGCGGACTAGCGGGGGAGAGAAACAATGAGCAGTTCTTC.

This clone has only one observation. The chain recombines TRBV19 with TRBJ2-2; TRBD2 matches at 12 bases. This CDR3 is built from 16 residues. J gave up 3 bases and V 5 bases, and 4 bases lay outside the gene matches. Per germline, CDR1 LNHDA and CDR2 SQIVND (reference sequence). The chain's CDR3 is CASSPLAGGDTGELFF. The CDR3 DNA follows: TGTGCCAGTAGTCCCCTAGCGGGGGGGGACACCGGGGAGCTGTTTTTT.

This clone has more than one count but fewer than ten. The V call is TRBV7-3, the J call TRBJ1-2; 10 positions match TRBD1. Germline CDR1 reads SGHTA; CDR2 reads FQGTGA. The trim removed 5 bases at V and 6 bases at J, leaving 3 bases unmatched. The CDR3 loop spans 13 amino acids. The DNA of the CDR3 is TGTGCCAGCAGCCCGGGACAGGGGAATGGCTACACCTTC. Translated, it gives CASSPGQGNGYTF.